This T cell receptor beta chain was recorded in a study of blood T cell repertoires in COVID-19. Study-wide background: The United States, Italy and Spain were the sources of the acute and convalescent COVID-19 samples. The cDNA or gDNA used as material had been derived from T cells, B-cell-depleted T cells, or PBMCs.

This CDR3 has 15 residues. Germline values: CDR1 SGHTA, CDR2 FQGNSA. Trimming left V 2 bases short and J 8 bases short, with 15 bases between. In the source study's methods: Estimation of nucleated cell counts relied on the amplification of reference gene primers. This table comes from immunoSEQ multiplex PCR, and its TCRdb copy is limited to in-frame clones, with some not included. V, J and clone size derive from that table, while D and trimming were established from the DNA sequence. The table has over 200,000 clones, around 83% seen once. Sequences were obtained from peripheral blood. The origin of this receptor is a man aged 40-49 years with active or convalescent COVID-19. The chain has TRBV7-2 and TRBJ1-4, with D maybe TRBD1 (6 bases). The CDR3 coding sequence is TGTGCCAGCAGCTTACGGGCAGGGGCTAGGGAAAAACTGTTTTTT. Translated: CASSLRAGAREKLFF.